The 30 T cell receptor beta chains given below trace back to one sample, sequenced in a study of OX40 agonist ivuxolimab in advanced cancers. Sequencing was performed with immunoSEQ multiplex PCR; in TCRdb, only in-frame clones are kept and a portion is missing. The sample holds tens of thousands of clones, 70% to 90% seen once. This specimen consisted of CD4+ or CD8+ T cells sorted from blood, obtained in a trial of the OX40 agonist ivuxolimab. The receptors stem from an adult with an advanced solid tumor such as melanoma, head and neck, liver or kidney cancer.

J is TRBJ2-7 and V is TRBV5-5; 7 bases align to TRBD1. The CDR3 has 19 amino acids. CDR1 and CDR2 from the germline V gene are SGHKS and YYEKEE (reference sequence). V lost 3 bases to trimming and J lost 6 bases; unmatched junction nucleotides: 24. CDR3 sequence reads: CASSYQIALRGDRSGEQYF. The CDR3 DNA reads TGTGCCAGCAGCTATCAAATAGCCCTTAGAGGGGACAGATCGGGCGAGCAGTACTTC. Filled out from reference TRBV5-5 and TRBJ2-7, the complete variable domain reads DAGVTQSPTHLIKTRGQQVTLRCSPISGHKSVSWYQQVLGQGPQFIFQYYEKEERGRGNFPDRFSARQFPNYSSELNVNALLLGDSALYLCASSYQIALRGDRSGEQYFGPGTRLTVT.

V is TRBV6-1 and J is TRBJ2-7; D is undetermined. With 5 bases removed from V and 3 bases from J, the gap between germline ends came to 5 bases. The length of the CDR3 is 11 residues. Germline V gene data show CDR1 as MNHNS and CDR2 as SASEGT. The CDR3 loop is CASSRYYEQYF. DNA for the CDR3: TGTGCCAGCAGTCGGTACTACGAGCAGTACTTC.

This sequence joins TRBV6-4 and TRBJ2-3; TRBD2 matches at 8 bases. V shed 3 bases and J 1 base; nucleotides not matched to a gene: 0. The CDR3 is made up of 14 amino acids. CDR1 MRHNA and CDR2 SNTAGT come from the germline V gene. This CDR3 is CASSEREGTDTQYF. In DNA, the CDR3 is TGTGCCAGCAGTGAGCGGGAGGGCACAGATACGCAGTATTTT.

The chain carries TRBV28 and TRBJ1-1; unclear D gene. Between the trimmed V and J ends, which lost 6 bases and 6 bases, there was a span of 11 bases. The CDR3 is made up of 12 amino acids. The V gene's germline CDR1 is MDHEN and CDR2 SYDVKM. CDR3 DNA sequence: TGTGCCAGCAGCCTAGAGAGGCCTGAAGCTTTCTTT. Its translation is CASSLERPEAFF. Combining the CDR3 with reference TRBV28 and TRBJ1-1 gives the whole variable domain DVKVTQSSRYLVKRTGEKVFLECVQDMDHENMFWYRQDPGLGLRLIYFSYDVKMKEKGDIPEGYSVSREKKERFSLILESASTNQTSMYLCASSLERPEAFFGQGTRLTVV.

This clone was detected once. V gene TRBV28 combines with J gene TRBJ2-3; TRBD2 is a possible D gene (6 bases). Trimming left V 6 bases short and J 6 bases short, with 13 bases between. The CDR3 has 13 residues. Germline-derived CDR1 and CDR2 are MDHEN and SYDVKM. The CDR3 protein is CASRPTSSDTQYF. DNA for the CDR3: TGTGCCAGCAGGCCTACTAGCTCGGATACGCAGTATTTT.

The V and J genes are TRBV4-3 and TRBJ2-5; a weak D match, TRBD1 (6 bases). The CDR3 is made up of 15 amino acids. V was clipped by 3 bases and J by 4 bases, with 15 bases between them. Germline assignment: CDR1 LGHNA and CDR2 YSLEER. The chain's CDR3 is CASSHSRGIGETQYF. DNA of the CDR3: TGCGCCAGCAGCCACTCCAGGGGTATCGGAGAGACCCAGTACTTC.

This chain joins TRBV7-6 and TRBJ1-1; 10 bases fit TRBD1. The CDR3 spans 14 residues. V lost 3 bases and J lost 4; bases outside the gene matches: 2. CDR1 and CDR2 from the germline V gene are SGHVS and FNYEAQ. The DNA for the CDR3 is TGTGCCAGCAGCTTGGGACAGGGGACCACTGAAGCTTTCTTT. This encodes CASSLGQGTTEAFF.

This clone showed up just a few times. For the CDR3, the DNA is TGTGCCAGCAGTTCCCTGGCGACAGGGCTTAACTATGGCTACACCTTC. Translated, it gives CASSSLATGLNYGYTF. This sequence joins TRBV6-5 and TRBJ1-2, with 7 bases aligning to TRBD1. CDR1 and CDR2 from the germline V gene are MNHEY and SVGAGI. V was pared by 4 bases and J by 1 base, with 9 bases of the junction left unmatched. CDR3 length equals 16 residues.

This chain links TRBV7-8 with TRBJ2-2; no definite D call. The CDR3 loop spans 16 amino acids. Germline assignment: CDR1 SGHVS and CDR2 FQNEAQ. V was clipped by 5 bases and J by 1 base, with 14 bases between them. The CDR3 loop is CASSPIGRGNTGELFF. The CDR3 region has the DNA TGTGCCAGCAGCCCGATCGGACGAGGGAACACCGGGGAGCTGTTTTTT.

The V and J genes are TRBV5-8 and TRBJ2-5; D gene unclear. The CDR3 runs 13 residues. Trimming left V 1 base short and J 5 bases short, with 9 bases between. The germline gives CDR1 SGHTS, CDR2 YDEGEE. CDR3 nucleotides: TGTGCCAGCAGCTTGCTGGTCGATGAGACCCAGTACTTC. Protein sequence: CASSLLVDETQYF.

This chain joins TRBV10-1 and TRBJ2-1; 7 nucleotides align to TRBD2. CDR1 is WNHNN and CDR2 is SYGVQD in the germline V gene (reference sequence). Unmatched junction bases numbered 2, after V lost 0 bases and J lost 9 bases. The CDR3 contains 13 residues. The CDR3 reads CASSESGGGEQFF. The CDR3 coding sequence is TGCGCCAGCAGTGAGTCGGGGGGGGGTGAGCAGTTCTTC.

V usage is TRBV7-2 and J usage is TRBJ2-5, with a possible D match to TRBD1 (6 bases). CDR3 length: 15 amino acids. Germline CDR1 reads SGHTA; CDR2 reads FQGNSA. The V gene lost 4 bases and the J gene lost 4 bases, with 16 bases spanning the gap. The CDR3, as DNA: TGTGCCAGCAGCTCGTTAACAGGGTGGGGAGAGACCCAGTACTTC. Translation: CASSSLTGWGETQYF.

The CDR3 bases are TGTGCCAGCAGTGAATCGAACAGTCTTGAGCAGTTCTTC. Its translation is CASSESNSLEQFF. The rearrangement uses TRBV6-1 and TRBJ2-1, with D unresolved. CDR1 and CDR2 (germline): MNHNS, SASEGT. The length of the CDR3 is 13 residues. Between the trimmed V and J ends, which lost 2 bases and 9 bases, there was a span of 11 bases.

The chain recombines TRBV28 with TRBJ2-7; either TRBD1 or TRBD2 may supply D (5 bases each). V was clipped by 6 bases and J by 2 bases, with 14 bases between them. CDR1 MDHEN and CDR2 SYDVKM come from the germline V gene. This CDR3 spans 14 amino acids. CDR3 residues: CASRTGTGTYEQYF. Here the CDR3 DNA reads TGTGCCAGCAGAACTGGGACGGGAACCTACGAGCAGTACTTC.

The gene calls are TRBV28 and TRBJ2-7; TRBD1 might be the D (6 bases). The CDR3 is 14 residues long. Per germline, CDR1 MDHEN and CDR2 SYDVKM. Trimming cost V 7 bases and J 3 bases, with 16 bases left between them. CDR3 loop: CASISSGVNYEQYF. CDR3 nucleotides: TGTGCCAGCATCTCTTCAGGGGTAAACTACGAGCAGTACTTC.

The chain carries TRBV7-2 and TRBJ2-5; 7 nucleotides match TRBD1. Germline CDR1 SGHTA, CDR2 FQGNSA. CDR3 length: 14 residues. Losses at the gene ends were 2 bases for V and 4 bases for J; bases not matched to a gene: 4. CDR3 sequence reads: CASSLQWDRETQYF. For the CDR3, the DNA is TGTGCCAGCAGCTTACAATGGGACAGAGAGACCCAGTACTTC.

The V call is TRBV6-5, the J call TRBJ2-7; TRBD2 agrees at 7 bases. The V and J ends lost 6 bases and 5 bases, in that order; junction bases with no gene match: 13. Germline loops: CDR1 MNHEY, CDR2 SVGAGI. The CDR3 contains 15 residues. The CDR3 reads CASSLESRGTNEQYF. The CDR3 DNA reads TGTGCCAGCAGCCTGGAATCTCGGGGGACTAACGAGCAGTACTTC.

The chain recombines TRBV5-1 with TRBJ2-2; 7 bases agree with TRBD2. The germline V gene encodes CDR1 SGHRS and CDR2 YFSETQ. V shed 4 bases, J shed 0 bases, and the junction held 3 bases outside the gene matches. This CDR3 is 15 amino acids long. CDR3 sequence reads: CASSTLASNTGELFF. CDR3 nucleotides: TGCGCCAGCAGCACACTAGCGTCGAACACCGGGGAGCTGTTTTTT.

The chain recombines TRBV4-3 with TRBJ1-1; D is ambiguous. CDR1 is LGHNA and CDR2 is YSLEER in the germline V gene. V lost 2 bases to trimming and J lost 1 base, with 8 bases between them. CDR3 size: 14 residues. CDR3 residues: CASSQFGGNTEAFF. The CDR3 nucleotides are TGCGCCAGCAGCCAATTCGGAGGGAACACTGAAGCTTTCTTT.

J is TRBJ2-7 and V is TRBV9, with TRBD2 matching over 8 bases. The V and J ends lost 3 bases and 0 bases, in that order; junction bases with no gene match: 17. The CDR3 runs to 19 residues. Germline-derived CDR1 and CDR2 are SGDLS and YYNGEE. CDR3 residues: CASSAGVEKTSGSSYEQYF. CDR3 DNA: TGTGCCAGCAGCGCTGGTGTGGAAAAAACTAGCGGTAGCTCCTACGAGCAGTACTTC.

The chain has TRBV28 and TRBJ1-5; D might be TRBD1 (5 bases). The CDR3 has 16 amino acids. Trimming shortened V by 2 bases and J by 1 base, and 12 bases separated the two germline ends. Germline V lookup: CDR1 MDHEN, CDR2 SYDVKM. The CDR3 region has the DNA TGTGCCAGCAGTTTAAGGGGACGGGGGAGCAATCAGCCCCAGCATTTT. It is translated as CASSLRGRGSNQPQHF. Using reference TRBV28 and TRBJ1-5 for the parts outside the CDR3, the full variable domain is DVKVTQSSRYLVKRTGEKVFLECVQDMDHENMFWYRQDPGLGLRLIYFSYDVKMKEKGDIPEGYSVSREKKERFSLILESASTNQTSMYLCASSLRGRGSNQPQHFGDGTRLSIL.

This clone occurred a few times. The chain links TRBV19 to TRBJ2-5; TRBD2 matches at 12 bases. This CDR3 has 14 residues. Germline CDR1 is LNHDA and CDR2 is SQIVND (reference sequence). V shed 4 bases, J shed 3 bases, and the junction held 0 bases outside the gene matches. The CDR3 spells CASSRTSGKETQYF. The CDR3 DNA sequence: TGTGCCAGTAGTAGGACTAGCGGGAAAGAGACCCAGTACTTC.

The CDR3 DNA is TGCGCCAGCTCATTCGGACAGGACACCTACGAGCAGTACTTC. Residues: CASSFGQDTYEQYF. The chain employs TRBV5-1 and TRBJ2-7, with 7 positions matching TRBD1. The CDR3 runs to 14 residues. Germline-derived CDR1 and CDR2 are SGHRS and YFSETQ. After removal of 7 bases from V and 2 bases from J, the junction contained 9 bases not matched to a gene.

The chain recombines TRBV6-5 with TRBJ2-7; D not resolved. Germline CDR1 reads MNHEY; CDR2 reads SVGAGI. V was trimmed by 0 bases and J by 7 bases, leaving 7 bases between them. The CDR3 runs to 12 residues. This chain's CDR3 is CASSYSRREQYF. The CDR3 nucleotides read TGTGCCAGCAGTTACTCGAGGAGAGAGCAGTACTTC.

The chain combines TRBV7-3 with TRBJ2-2; 7 bases match TRBD2. This CDR3 comprises 14 residues. J was trimmed by 0 bases and V by 7 bases; bases with no gene match: 2. Germline V gene sequence: CDR1 SGHTA, CDR2 FQGTGA. CDR3 bases: TGTGCCAGCAAGGCGGGAGCGAACACCGGGGAGCTGTTTTTT. This codes for CASKAGANTGELFF.

This chain uses TRBV30 with TRBJ1-1; D perhaps matches TRBD1 (6 bases). The CDR3 spans 11 residues. Deletions cut 4 bases from V and 4 bases from J, with 7 bases between. Germline V gene lookup returns CDR1 GTSNPN and CDR2 SVGIG (reference sequence). CDR3 sequence reads: CAWNRATEAFF. Written as DNA, the CDR3 is TGTGCCTGGAACAGGGCCACTGAAGCTTTCTTT. The whole variable domain, filled in from reference TRBV30 and TRBJ1-1, reads SQTIHQWPATLVQPVGSPLSLECTVEGTSNPNLYWYRQAAGRGLQLLFYSVGIGQISSEVPQNLSASRPQDRQFILSSKKLLLSDSGFYLCAWNRATEAFFGQGTRLTVV.

The chain employs TRBV6-5 and TRBJ2-2; D remains ambiguous. CDR3 size: 12 residues. The ends were cut back, 6 bases at V and 3 bases at J, with 5 bases in the middle. The germline V gene has CDR1 MNHEY and CDR2 SVGAGI. CDR3 in DNA: TGTGCCAGCAGCCTATACACCGGGGAGCTGTTTTTT. Translating gives CASSLYTGELFF.

This chain uses TRBV5-1 with TRBJ1-4, with 8 bases identical to TRBD1. Germline CDR1 reads SGHRS; CDR2 reads YFSETQ. V lost 4 bases and J lost 6; bases outside the gene matches: 11. There are 16 residues in the CDR3. The CDR3 region is CASSAVGQGGHEKLFF. Written as DNA, the CDR3 is TGCGCCAGCAGCGCGGTTGGACAGGGTGGGCATGAAAAACTGTTTTTT.

This sequence joins TRBV30 and TRBJ2-7; D is possibly TRBD2 (5 bases). This CDR3 region has 14 residues. V was clipped by 3 bases and J by 6 bases, with 18 bases between them. CDR1 is GTSNPN and CDR2 is SVGIG in the germline V gene (reference sequence). CDR3 DNA: TGTGCCTGGAGAAGGACTGGGTATGCACCCGAGCAGTACTTC. Translation: CAWRRTGYAPEQYF.

The chain combines TRBV6-4 with TRBJ1-2; possible D gene TRBD1, 6 bases. The germline CDR1 and CDR2 sequences are MRHNA and SNTAGT. V lost 3 bases and J 5 bases, leaving 16 bases between the germline ends. This CDR3 is 15 amino acids long. The chain's CDR3 is CASSDQPGELYGYTF. CDR3 nucleotide sequence: TGTGCCAGCAGTGATCAGCCAGGGGAGTTATATGGCTACACCTTC.